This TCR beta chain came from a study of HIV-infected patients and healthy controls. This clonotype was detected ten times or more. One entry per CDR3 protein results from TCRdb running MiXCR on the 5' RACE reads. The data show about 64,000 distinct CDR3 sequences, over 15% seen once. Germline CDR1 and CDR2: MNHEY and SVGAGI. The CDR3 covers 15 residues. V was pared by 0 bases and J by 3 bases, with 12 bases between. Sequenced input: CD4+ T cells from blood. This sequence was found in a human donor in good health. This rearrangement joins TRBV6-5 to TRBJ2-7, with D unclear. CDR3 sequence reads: CASSYSGKAVYEQYF. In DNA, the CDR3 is TGTGCCAGCAGTTACTCGGGCAAAGCCGTCTACGAGCAGTACTTC.